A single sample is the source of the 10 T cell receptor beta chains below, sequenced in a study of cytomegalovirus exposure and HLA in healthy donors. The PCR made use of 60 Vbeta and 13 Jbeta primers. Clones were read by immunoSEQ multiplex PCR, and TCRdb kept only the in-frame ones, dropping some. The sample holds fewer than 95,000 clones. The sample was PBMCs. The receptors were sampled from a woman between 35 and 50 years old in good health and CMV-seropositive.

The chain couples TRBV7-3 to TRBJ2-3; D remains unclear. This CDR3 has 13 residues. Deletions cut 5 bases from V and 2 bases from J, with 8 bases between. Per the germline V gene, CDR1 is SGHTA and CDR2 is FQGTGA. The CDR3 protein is CASSREITDTQYF. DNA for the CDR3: TGTGCCAGCAGCCGAGAGATCACAGATACGCAGTATTTT.

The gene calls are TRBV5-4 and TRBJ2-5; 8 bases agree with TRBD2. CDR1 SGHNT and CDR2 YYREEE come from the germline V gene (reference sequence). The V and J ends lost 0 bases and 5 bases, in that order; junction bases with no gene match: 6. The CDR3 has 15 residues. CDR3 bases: TGTGCCAGCAGCTTGGTTATAGCGGGGACGGAGACCCAGTACTTC. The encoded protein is CASSLVIAGTETQYF.

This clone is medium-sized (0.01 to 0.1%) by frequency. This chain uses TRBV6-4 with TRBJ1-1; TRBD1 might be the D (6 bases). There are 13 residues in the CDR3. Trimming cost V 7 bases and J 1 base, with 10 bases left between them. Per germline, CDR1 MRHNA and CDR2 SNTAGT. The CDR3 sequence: CASTAGENTEAFF. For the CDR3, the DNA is TGTGCCAGCACGGCAGGGGAGAACACTGAAGCTTTCTTT.

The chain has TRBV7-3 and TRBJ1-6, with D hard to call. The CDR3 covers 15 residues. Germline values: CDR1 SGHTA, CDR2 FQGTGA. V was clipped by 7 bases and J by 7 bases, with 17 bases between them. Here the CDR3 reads CASTPSAVGNSPLHF. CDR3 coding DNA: TGTGCCAGCACCCCTTCGGCGGTAGGAAATTCACCCCTCCACTTT.

The CDR3 coding sequence is TGTGCCAGCACCCCCCCGGGGGGAATAGACACCGGGGAGCTGTTTTTT. This codes for CASTPPGGIDTGELFF. The chain joins TRBV27 to TRBJ2-2, with TRBD2 matching over 7 bases. CDR1 is MNHEY, CDR2 SMNVEV, per germline (reference sequence). V was clipped by 7 bases and J by 3 bases; unmatched bases: 11. The CDR3 runs 16 residues.

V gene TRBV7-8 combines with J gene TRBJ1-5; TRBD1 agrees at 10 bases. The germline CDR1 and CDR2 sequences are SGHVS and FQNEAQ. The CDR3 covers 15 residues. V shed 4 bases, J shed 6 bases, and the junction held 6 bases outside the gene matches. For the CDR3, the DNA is TGTGCCAGCAGCTGGAGCGGGACAGGGGTTCAGCCCCAGCATTTT. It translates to CASSWSGTGVQPQHF. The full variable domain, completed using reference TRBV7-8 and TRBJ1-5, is GAGVSQSPRYKVAKRGQDVALRCDPISGHVSLFWYQQALGQGPEFLTYFQNEAQLDKSGLPSDRFFAERPEGSVSTLKIQRTQQEDSAVYLCASSWSGTGVQPQHFGDGTRLSIL.

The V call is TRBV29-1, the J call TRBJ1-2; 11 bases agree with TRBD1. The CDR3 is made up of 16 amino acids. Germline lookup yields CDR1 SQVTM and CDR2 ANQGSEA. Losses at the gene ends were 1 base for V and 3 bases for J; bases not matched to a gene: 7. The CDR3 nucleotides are TGCAGCGTTGAAGGTGAGGACAGGGGGCCTGACTATGGCTACACCTTC. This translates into CSVEGEDRGPDYGYTF.

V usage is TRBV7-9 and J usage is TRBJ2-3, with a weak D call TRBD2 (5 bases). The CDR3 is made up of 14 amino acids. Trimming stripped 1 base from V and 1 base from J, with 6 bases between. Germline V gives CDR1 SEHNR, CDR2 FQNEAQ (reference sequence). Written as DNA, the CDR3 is TGTGCCAGCAGCTTAGGGCGGGGCACAGATACGCAGTATTTT. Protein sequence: CASSLGRGTDTQYF.

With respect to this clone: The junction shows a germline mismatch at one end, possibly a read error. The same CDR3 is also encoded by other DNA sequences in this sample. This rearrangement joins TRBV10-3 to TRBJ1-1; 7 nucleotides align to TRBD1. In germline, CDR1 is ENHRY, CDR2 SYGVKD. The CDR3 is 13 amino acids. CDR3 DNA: TGTGCCATACGACAGGGATTGAACACTGAAGCCTTCTTT. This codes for CAIRQGLNTEAFF.

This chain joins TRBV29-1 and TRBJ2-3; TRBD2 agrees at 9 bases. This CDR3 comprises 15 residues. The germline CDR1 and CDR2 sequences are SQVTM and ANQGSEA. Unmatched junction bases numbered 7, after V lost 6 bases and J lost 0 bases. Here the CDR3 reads CSVVGAGGSTDTQYF. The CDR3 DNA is TGCAGCGTCGTTGGAGCGGGGGGCAGCACAGATACGCAGTATTTT.